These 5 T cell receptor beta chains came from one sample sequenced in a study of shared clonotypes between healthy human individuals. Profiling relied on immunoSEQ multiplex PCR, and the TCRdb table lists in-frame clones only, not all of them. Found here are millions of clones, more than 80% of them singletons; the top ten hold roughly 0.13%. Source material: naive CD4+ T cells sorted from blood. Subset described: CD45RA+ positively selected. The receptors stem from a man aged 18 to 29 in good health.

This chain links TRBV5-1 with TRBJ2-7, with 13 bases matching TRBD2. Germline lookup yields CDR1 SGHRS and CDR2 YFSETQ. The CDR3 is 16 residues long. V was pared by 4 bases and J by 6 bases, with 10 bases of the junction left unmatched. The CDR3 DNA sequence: TGCGCCAGCAGCCGGACTAGCGGGGGTGCCGGGGGCGAGCAGTACTTC. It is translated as CASSRTSGGAGGEQYF.

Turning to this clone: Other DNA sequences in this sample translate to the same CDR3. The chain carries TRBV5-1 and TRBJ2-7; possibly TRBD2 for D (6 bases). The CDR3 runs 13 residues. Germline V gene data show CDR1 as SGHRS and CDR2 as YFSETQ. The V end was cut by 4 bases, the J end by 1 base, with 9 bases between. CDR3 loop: CASSPGLSYEQYF. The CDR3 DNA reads TGCGCCAGCAGCCCGGGACTTTCCTACGAGCAGTACTTC.

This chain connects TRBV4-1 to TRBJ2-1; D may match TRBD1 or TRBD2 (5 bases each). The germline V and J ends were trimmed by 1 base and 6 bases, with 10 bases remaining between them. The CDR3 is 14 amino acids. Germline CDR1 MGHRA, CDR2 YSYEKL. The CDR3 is CASSQAGPLNEQFF. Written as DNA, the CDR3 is TGCGCCAGCAGCCAAGCGGGACCTCTCAATGAGCAGTTCTTC.

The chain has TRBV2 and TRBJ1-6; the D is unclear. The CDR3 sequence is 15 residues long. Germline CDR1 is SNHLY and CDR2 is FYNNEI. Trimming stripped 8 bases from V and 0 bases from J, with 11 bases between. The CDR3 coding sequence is TGTGCCAGCCTCCCCGAAAGCTCCTATAATTCACCCCTCCACTTT. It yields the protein CASLPESSYNSPLHF.

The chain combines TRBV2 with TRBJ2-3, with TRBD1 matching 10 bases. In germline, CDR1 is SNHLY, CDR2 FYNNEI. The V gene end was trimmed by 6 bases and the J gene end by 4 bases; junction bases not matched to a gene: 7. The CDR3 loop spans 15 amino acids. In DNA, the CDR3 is TGTGCCAGCAGGGTGACAGGGGGCGCGGCAGATACGCAGTATTTT. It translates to CASRVTGGAADTQYF.